This entry lists 22 T cell receptor beta chains sequenced from one sample in a study of blood T cells in healthy people across ages. Combining a sample-barcoded 5' primer with a J-beta primer mix, a second PCR ran for 7 to 11 cycles. Using its own MiXCR run on the 5' RACE reads, TCRdb lists one record per CDR3 protein. The sample includes 870,000 or so distinct CDR3 sequences, under 30% seen only once; the top ten take 17%. Input material: blood. The receptors derive from an elderly woman in good health.

The chain couples TRBV7-2 to TRBJ1-2, with 7 positions matching TRBD1. CDR3 size: 13 residues. Germline CDR1 reads SGHTA; CDR2 reads FQGNSA. V gave up 1 base and J gave up 7 bases; unmatched junction bases: 3. The CDR3 spells CASSLGGGAGYTF. The CDR3 coding sequence is TGTGCCAGCAGCTTAGGAGGGGGCGCTGGCTACACCTTC.

The chain joins TRBV9 to TRBJ1-1; 10 bases agree with TRBD1. Trimming at V came to 4 bases and at J to 6 bases, leaving 9 bases not matched to a gene. The CDR3 is 15 residues long. The germline CDR1 and CDR2 sequences are SGDLS and YYNGEE. CDR3: CASSPRTGGEAEAFF. In nucleotides, the CDR3 is TGTGCCAGCAGCCCTCGGACAGGGGGAGAGGCTGAAGCTTTCTTT.

This clonotype was counted between two and nine times. V is TRBV28 and J is TRBJ1-5; unclear D gene. Germline CDR1 is MDHEN and CDR2 is SYDVKM. Trimming shortened V by 6 bases and J by 4 bases, and 13 bases separated the two germline ends. The CDR3 contains 14 residues. In DNA form, the CDR3 reads TGTGCCAGCAGCCCGGGAGTAAGGAATCAGCCCCAGCATTTT. Encoded protein: CASSPGVRNQPQHF.

This clonotype was seen repeatedly, ten times or more. The CDR3 DNA sequence: TGTGCCAGCAGTTTAGGGTGGGGCAAAAACATTCAGTACTTC. This encodes CASSLGWGKNIQYF. The chain is built from TRBV25-1 and TRBJ2-4; no firm D call. CDR3 length: 14 amino acids. Trimming stripped 5 bases from V and 3 bases from J, with 11 bases between. The V gene's germline CDR1 is MGHDK and CDR2 SYGVNS.

Worth noting for this clonotype: The junction shows a germline mismatch at one end, possibly a read error. The genes are TRBV6-2 or TRBV6-3 and TRBJ2-3; no definite D call. Germline CDR1 reads MNHEY; CDR2 reads SVGEGT. The CDR3 runs 12 residues. In nucleotides, the CDR3 is TGTGTCAGCAGTCTCGAGCAAGATACGCAGTATTTT. Translated, it gives CVSSLEQDTQYF.

The chain combines TRBV5-1 with TRBJ2-7; D unresolved. This CDR3 contains 13 residues. Trimming removed 5 bases at V and 1 base at J, with 10 bases between. In germline, CDR1 is SGHRS, CDR2 YFSETQ. In DNA, the CDR3 is TGCGCCAGCAGACGCCAGGAGTCCTACGAGCAGTACTTC. This codes for CASRRQESYEQYF.

As to this clonotype: A much larger clone is a single base away; this may be a read error. This CDR3 reads CASSPQRGGEQYF. CDR3 DNA sequence: TGTGCCAGCAGCCCCCAGCGGGGGGGTGAGCAGTACTTC. The chain links TRBV12-3 or TRBV12-4 to TRBJ2-7; TRBD2 matches at 10 bases. The CDR3 sequence is 13 residues long. With V trimmed by 6 bases and J by 7 bases, 6 bases remained unmatched.

The chain employs TRBV5-1 and TRBJ2-7; D might be TRBD2 (5 bases). The V end lost 0 bases, the J end lost 0 bases, and 13 bases lay between the germline ends. The CDR3 length is 16 residues. Per germline, CDR1 SGHRS and CDR2 YFSETQ. The CDR3 here is CASSLGGLRSSYEQYF. CDR3 DNA sequence: TGCGCCAGCAGCTTGGGAGGACTGAGGAGCTCCTACGAGCAGTACTTC.

The table lists this clonotype with many counts. The rearrangement links TRBV7-9 to TRBJ1-6; no clear D. Germline assignment: CDR1 SEHNR and CDR2 FQNEAQ (reference sequence). The length of the CDR3 is 14 residues. V lost 5 bases and J 5 bases, leaving 10 bases between the germline ends. This CDR3 is CASSPTNDNSPLHF. The CDR3 DNA sequence: TGTGCCAGCAGCCCGACAAACGATAATTCACCCCTCCACTTT.

The chain carries TRBV12-3 or TRBV12-4 and TRBJ2-4; 10 positions match TRBD1. The better agreement between TRBJ2-7 and the DNA end casts doubt on the J call. This CDR3 has 15 amino acids. The CDR3 here is CASSTPGQGKYEQYF. Written as DNA, the CDR3 is TGTGCCAGCAGTACACCGGGACAGGGGAAGTACGAGCAGTACTTC.

This clonotype showed up just a few times. The J gene is TRBJ1-6, the V gene TRBV19; 9 bases are shared with TRBD1. The ends lost 7 bases at V and 9 bases at J; junction bases unmatched: 7. Germline loops: CDR1 LNHDA, CDR2 SQIVND (reference sequence). This CDR3 is built from 14 residues. The CDR3 loop is CASTPGQGASPLHF. The CDR3 DNA is TGTGCCAGTACCCCGGGACAGGGTGCTTCACCCCTCCACTTT.

This clonotype was detected only once. Here the CDR3 reads CASSVGRLYNEQFF. Here the CDR3 DNA reads TGTGCCAGCAGCGTAGGGCGGTTATACAATGAGCAGTTCTTC. The chain uses TRBV9 and TRBJ2-1; no clear D. V shed 0 bases and J shed 4 bases, with 8 bases lying between them. CDR3 size: 14 residues. Looked up from germline, CDR1 is SGDLS and CDR2 is YYNGEE.

Worth noting for this clonotype: At one end the junction does not follow the germline gene, possibly because of a read error. The chain couples TRBV7-8 to TRBJ1-2; 8 nucleotides agree with TRBD1. This CDR3 is 14 amino acids long. Germline CDR1 is SGHVS and CDR2 is FQNEAQ. The CDR3 DNA follows: TGTACCAGCAGCTTAGCGACAGGGGACTACGGCTACACCTTC. Protein: CTSSLATGDYGYTF.

This clonotype occurred many times. The V call is TRBV5-6, the J call TRBJ2-1; tentatively, D is TRBD1 (6 bases). In germline, CDR1 is SGHDT, CDR2 YYEEEE. The CDR3 sequence is 14 residues long. Deletions cut 0 bases from V and 3 bases from J, with 7 bases between. This chain's CDR3 is CASSLGDIYNEQFF. CDR3 bases: TGTGCCAGCAGCTTGGGGGACATCTACAATGAGCAGTTCTTC.

The table lists this clonotype with many counts. V is TRBV5-1 and J is TRBJ2-1; 8 bases fit TRBD2. The CDR3 sequence is 14 residues long. CDR1 is SGHRS and CDR2 is YFSETQ in the germline V gene. V trimming: 6 bases; J trimming: 8 bases; junction bases outside the gene matches: 10. CDR3 sequence: CASTRRGDFDEQFF. CDR3 nucleotide sequence: TGCGCCAGCACTAGGCGGGGGGATTTCGATGAGCAGTTCTTC.

This clonotype was counted at least ten times. CDR3 bases: TGCAGTGCTAGAGCGACGGGGACTAGCGGAGAGCAGTTCTTC. It encodes CSARATGTSGEQFF. The chain joins TRBV20-1 to TRBJ2-1, with 11 bases aligning to TRBD2. The CDR3 is 14 residues long. Germline V gives CDR1 DFQATT, CDR2 SNEGSKA (reference sequence). Trimming took 1 base from V and 10 from J; bases not matched to a gene: 6.

This clonotype was detected a few times. J is TRBJ1-5 and V is TRBV20-1, with 8 bases aligning to TRBD1. From germline, CDR1 is DFQATT and CDR2 SNEGSKA (reference sequence). The CDR3 is 17 amino acids. V was pared by 3 bases and J by 0 bases, with 10 bases of the junction left unmatched. CDR3 bases: TGCAGTGCTAGTGAGCGGACAGGGCCCTATAGCAATCAGCCCCAGCATTTT. This translates into CSASERTGPYSNQPQHF.

This clonotype was counted many times. The chain has TRBV20-1 and TRBJ2-5; TRBD1 might be the D (6 bases). Germline values: CDR1 DFQATT, CDR2 SNEGSKA (reference sequence). CDR3 length: 13 residues. V lost 6 bases, J lost 5 bases, and 16 bases lay in between. This CDR3 is CSAPLQGSETQYF. For the CDR3, the DNA is TGCAGTGCCCCGCTACAGGGATCGGAGACCCAGTACTTC.

This clonotype showed up just a few times. This may arise from a read error, as a much more abundant clone is one base away. V usage is TRBV28 and J usage is TRBJ2-5; 10 positions agree with TRBD2. CDR1 is MDHEN and CDR2 is SYDVKM in the germline V gene. V was clipped by 3 bases and J by 2 bases; unmatched bases: 3. The CDR3 consists of 15 residues. CDR3 region: CASSFASGGQETQYF. Written as DNA, the CDR3 is TGTGCCAGCAGTTTCGCTAGCGGGGGACAAGAGACCCAGTACTTC.

As to this clonotype: At one end, the junction sequence differs from germline, possibly due to a read error. J is TRBJ2-7 and V is TRBV3-1; D is possibly TRBD2 (6 bases). CDR1 LGHDT and CDR2 YNNKEL come from the germline V gene (reference sequence). This CDR3 spans 15 amino acids. The CDR3 here is CAGSQVISAGSEQYF. The CDR3 DNA reads as TGTGCCGGCAGCCAAGTAATCTCCGCCGGGAGCGAGCAGTACTTC.

V is TRBV6-2 or TRBV6-3 and J is TRBJ1-1; the D is unclear. CDR1 is MNHEY, CDR2 SVGEGT, per germline. This CDR3 is 14 amino acids long. V was shortened by 4 bases and J by 5 bases, with 14 bases between the two germline ends. The CDR3 nucleotides read TGTGCCAGCAGTTCAACCCCTGGGTGTACTGAAGCTTTCTTT. Amino acids: CASSSTPGCTEAFF.

The genes are TRBV20-1 and TRBJ1-1, with a possible D match to TRBD1 (5 bases). CDR3 length equals 15 residues. Germline-derived CDR1 and CDR2 are DFQATT and SNEGSKA (reference sequence). V shed 5 bases and J shed 3 bases, with 19 bases lying between them. The DNA for the CDR3 is TGCAGTGCTGCCCACCAATCTAGGGGATACACTGAAGCTTTCTTT. Residues: CSAAHQSRGYTEAFF.